The 8 T cell receptor beta chains reported below all come from one sample, sequenced in a study of blood T cell repertoires in COVID-19. Generated by immunoSEQ multiplex PCR, the TCRdb table keeps only in-frame clones and is missing some. The sample gives approximately 88,000 clones, about 78% of which show up once; 7.5% to 9.5% is in the top ten. The specimen was peripheral blood. The receptor set was obtained from a man aged 45 to 65 who had recovered from COVID-19.

The rearrangement uses TRBV3-1 (or the pseudogene TRBV3-2) and TRBJ1-1, with 10 bases that match TRBD1. Trimming at V came to 5 bases and at J to 1 base, leaving 4 bases not matched to a gene. CDR1 is LGHDT, CDR2 YNNKEL, per germline (reference sequence). The CDR3 runs to 15 residues. CDR3 sequence: CASSARQGANTEAFF. In DNA, the CDR3 is TGTGCCAGCAGCGCCCGACAGGGGGCGAACACTGAAGCTTTCTTT.

Here the CDR3 reads CASSLPSTSGPSSSYNEQFF. The CDR3 DNA reads TGCGCCAGCAGCTTGCCTAGTACTAGCGGACCTTCTAGCTCCTACAATGAGCAGTTCTTC. This chain links TRBV5-1 with TRBJ2-1; TRBD2 matches 8 bases. Germline V lookup: CDR1 SGHRS, CDR2 YFSETQ. CDR3 length equals 20 residues. J lost 0 bases, V lost 1 base, and 15 bases had no gene match.

The chain recombines TRBV5-1 with TRBJ2-7, with 12 bases aligning to TRBD2. Germline lookup yields CDR1 SGHRS and CDR2 YFSETQ. Trimming took 4 bases from V and 7 from J; bases not matched to a gene: 6. The length of the CDR3 is 14 residues. The CDR3 DNA is TGCGCCAGCAGCCCGGGCGGACTAGCGGGGGAGCAGTACTTC. This encodes CASSPGGLAGEQYF. Drawing the rest from reference TRBV5-1 and TRBJ2-7, the complete variable domain is KAGVTQTPRYLIKTRGQQVTLSCSPISGHRSVSWYQQTPGQGLQFLFEYFSETQRNKGNFPGRFSGRQFSNSRSEMNVSTLELGDSALYLCASSPGGLAGEQYFGPGTRLTVT.

CDR3 residues: CASSTGLSGFQETQYF. CDR3 nucleotide sequence: TGTGCCAGCAGTACTGGTCTTAGCGGGTTCCAAGAGACCCAGTACTTC. The rearrangement joins TRBV6-2 or TRBV6-3 to TRBJ2-5; 7 bases are a match to TRBD2. The junction had 10 bases not matched to a gene; V was cut back by 5 bases and J by 1 base. The CDR3 is 16 residues long. The germline V gene has CDR1 MNHEY and CDR2 SVGEGT.

The gene calls are TRBV10-3 and TRBJ2-1; tentatively, D is TRBD1 (6 bases). Germline V lookup: CDR1 ENHRY, CDR2 SYGVKD. The CDR3 has 13 amino acids. V was shortened by 6 bases and J by 10 bases, with 16 bases between the two germline ends. The CDR3 DNA reads TGTGCCATCAGGGGATCAGGGGATCGGGAGCAGTTCTTC. It is translated as CAIRGSGDREQFF.

The chain joins TRBV13 to TRBJ1-1; TRBD1 matches at 7 bases. J lost 3 bases, V lost 3 bases, and 7 bases had no gene match. Germline CDR1 is PRHDT and CDR2 is FYEKMQ (reference sequence). The CDR3 totals 15 residues. In nucleotides, the CDR3 is TGTGCCAGCAGCTTTAAAGGGGGCAGAGACACTGAAGCTTTCTTT. Its translation: CASSFKGGRDTEAFF.

This rearrangement joins TRBV7-2 to TRBJ1-2; no definite D call. CDR1 is SGHTA, CDR2 FQGNSA, per germline. The CDR3 has 14 amino acids. V dropped 5 bases and J dropped 5 bases, with 15 bases sitting between them. The CDR3 protein is CASSQLGSSYGYTF. CDR3 bases: TGTGCCAGCAGCCAGCTGGGGAGTTCTTATGGCTACACCTTC. Filled out from reference TRBV7-2 and TRBJ1-2, the complete variable domain reads GAGVSQSPSNKVTEKGKDVELRCDPISGHTALYWYRQSLGQGLEFLIYFQGNSAPDKSGLPSDRFSAERTGGSVSTLTIQRTQQEDSAVYLCASSQLGSSYGYTFGSGTRLTVV.

The chain links TRBV28 to TRBJ2-7; 10 nucleotides agree with TRBD1. The CDR3 is 14 residues long. Unmatched junction bases numbered 5, after V lost 7 bases and J lost 2 bases. The germline gives CDR1 MDHEN, CDR2 SYDVKM. CDR3 in amino acids: CASTVGQGAYEQYF. CDR3 nucleotides: TGTGCCAGCACCGTTGGACAGGGGGCCTACGAGCAGTACTTC.